This TCR beta chain stems from a study of cytomegalovirus exposure and HLA in healthy donors. Looking at the study overall: Earlier findings included over 90 million unique TCR beta sequences obtained from approximately 170 million T cells. Findings and limits, study-wide: Later on, a genetic analysis was performed. It linked a missense variant in DCLRE1C with V- and J-gene trimming of TCR beta. The likely origin of a cluster of highly shared sequence variants was a sequencing artifact.

This clone was found a few times. The antigen is unknown. This PCR relied on a set of 60 Vbeta primers and 13 Jbeta primers. Generated by immunoSEQ multiplex PCR, the TCRdb table keeps only in-frame clones and is missing some. Of under 150,000 clones in the sample, roughly four fifths were seen once. After removal of 7 bases from V and 1 base from J, the junction contained 10 bases not matched to a gene. Germline V CDR1 and CDR2: SNHLY, FYNNEI. The CDR3 runs 16 residues. The gene calls are TRBV2 and TRBJ2-7, with 10 bases matching TRBD2. Sequenced material: PBMCs. The TCR originated in an older woman in good health and CMV-seronegative. The DNA for the CDR3 is TGTGCCAGCACGAGCGGGAGGGCCTCCTCGTCCTACGAGCAGTACTTC. This translates into CASTSGRASSSYEQYF. The variable domain in full, with the rest retrieved from reference TRBV2 and TRBJ2-7, is EPEVTQTPSHQVTQMGQEVILRCVPISNHLYFYWYRQILGQKVEFLVSFYNNEISEKSEIFDDQFSVERPDGSNFTLKIRSTKLEDSAMYFCASTSGRASSSYEQYFGPGTRLTVT.